A selection of T cell receptor beta chains follows, all from one sample in a study of blood T cell repertoires in COVID-19. Libraries were prepared by immunoSEQ multiplex PCR; TCRdb keeps only in-frame clonotypes and omits some of them. The table lists under 150,000 clones, 88% of them singletons. Sequencing was carried out using peripheral blood. These receptors were obtained from a human donor in a cohort sampled during active COVID-19. CDR3s include the opening cysteine and the closing phenylalanine or tryptophan. The D gene is left open where the match is weak. For some rows the clone size is stated as once, few or many, or as a class when expanded; others skip it.

v_gene,j_gene,abundance,d_gene,CDR3aa,CDR3nt
TRBV5-1,TRBJ1-5,-,TRBD1,CASSLGTGGGSNQPQHF,TGCGCCAGCAGCTTGGGGACAGGGGGAGGTAGCAATCAGCCCCAGCATTTT
TRBV3-1/TRBV3-2,TRBJ2-7,-,-,CASSRARVTYEQYF,TGTGCCAGCAGCCGCGCGCGGGTGACCTACGAGCAGTACTTC
TRBV4-3,TRBJ2-7,-,TRBD1,CASSPRQGAYEQYF,TGCGCCAGCAGCCCCCGACAGGGCGCCTACGAGCAGTACTTC
TRBV7-9,TRBJ2-5,-,-,CASSQVVGETQYF,TGTGCCAGCAGCCAGGTGGTGGGAGAGACCCAGTACTTC
TRBV5-4,TRBJ2-7,-,TRBD2,CASSPSGSDEQYF,TGTGCCAGCAGCCCCAGCGGGAGCGACGAGCAGTACTTC
TRBV13,TRBJ2-3,once,TRBD1,CASSSGTGITDTQYF,TGTGCCAGCAGCTCAGGGACAGGGATAACAGATACGCAGTATTTT
TRBV5-1,TRBJ2-1,-,TRBD1,CASSIGTGGNGQFF,TGCGCCAGCAGCATCGGGACAGGGGGCAATGGGCAGTTCTTC
TRBV12-3/TRBV12-4,TRBJ2-7,-,TRBD1,CASRDRFSYEQYF,TGTGCCAGCAGGGACAGGTTCTCCTACGAGCAGTACTTC
TRBV19,TRBJ2-1,-,TRBD1,CASSIVTGGKDNEQFF,TGTGCCAGTAGTATAGTCACAGGGGGCAAGGACAATGAGCAGTTCTTC
TRBV16,TRBJ1-4,-,TRBD1,CASSRQGGEKLFF,TGTGCCAGCAGCCGACAGGGAGGTGAAAAACTGTTTTTT
TRBV3-1/TRBV3-2,TRBJ1-2,few,TRBD1,CASSPSPWTGGGRGYTF,TGTGCCAGCAGCCCAAGCCCCTGGACAGGGGGAGGTCGAGGCTACACCTTC
TRBV7-6,TRBJ2-7,once,-,CASSQQTATGHEQYF,TGTGCCAGCAGCCAGCAGACAGCCACTGGACACGAGCAGTACTTC
TRBV23-1,TRBJ2-7,-,-,CASSQEGDPVEEQYF,TGCGCCAGTTCCCAGGAGGGCGACCCCGTTGAGGAGCAGTACTTC
TRBV5-6,TRBJ2-1,-,TRBD2,CASSLAASGWGVEQFF,TGTGCCAGCAGCTTGGCGGCTAGCGGCTGGGGGGTTGAGCAGTTCTTC
TRBV30,TRBJ1-5,-,TRBD1,CAWSFRDRGWQPQHF,TGTGCCTGGAGTTTCCGGGACAGGGGTTGGCAGCCCCAGCATTTT
TRBV7-8,TRBJ1-5,-,TRBD1,CASSRTGIDQPQHF,TGTGCCAGCAGCCGGACAGGGATAGATCAGCCCCAGCATTTT
TRBV7-2,TRBJ1-1,-,-,CASSLTVTVTEAFF,TGTGCCAGCAGCTTGACAGTGACTGTCACTGAAGCTTTCTTT
TRBV28,TRBJ1-3,-,TRBD1,CASSLFDRVDSIYF,TGTGCCAGCAGTTTATTCGACAGGGTAGATTCCATATATTTT
TRBV3-1/TRBV3-2,TRBJ2-3,-,TRBD2,CASSSRDNGRSSGGASTDTQYF,TGTGCCAGCAGCTCCCGGGACAACGGTCGGTCTAGCGGGGGGGCAAGCACAGATACGCAGTATTTT
TRBV7-2,TRBJ2-3,-,TRBD2,CASSLGLAVGTDTQYF,TGTGCCAGCAGCTTAGGGCTAGCGGTCGGCACAGATACGCAGTATTTT
TRBV7-9,TRBJ1-2,few,-,CASSLGANGYTF,TGTGCCAGCAGCTTAGGAGCGAATGGCTACACCTTC
TRBV4-2,TRBJ2-1,-,TRBD2,CASSQGWGREDYNEQFF,TGTGCCAGCAGCCAAGGTTGGGGGCGGGAGGATTACAATGAGCAGTTCTTC